This T cell receptor (beta chain) appears in the sequencing data of a study of OX40 agonist ivuxolimab in advanced cancers. Whole-study context: An agonistic anti-OX40 (CD134) antibody, ivuxolimab, was used to treat the patients.

The length of the CDR3 is 14 residues. V shed 5 bases and J shed 6 bases, with 17 bases lying between them. From germline, CDR1 is KGHSH and CDR2 LQKENI. TCRdb keeps only in-frame clones here, not all; method: immunoSEQ multiplex PCR. The repertoire includes about 40,000 clones, 70% to 85% of them detected once, and about 20% sits in the top ten. This chain connects TRBV18 to TRBJ2-7; a possible D gene is TRBD2 (6 bases). The origin of this receptor is an adult with an advanced solid tumor such as melanoma, head and neck, liver or kidney cancer. The sequencing used CD4+ or CD8+ T cells sorted from blood, collected in a trial of the OX40 agonist ivuxolimab. The CDR3 DNA reads as TGTGCCAGCTCAGGGGGGACTGGAACCGCCGAGCAGTACTTC. Protein: CASSGGTGTAEQYF.